The 27 T cell receptor beta chains reported below all come from one sample, sequenced in a study of blood T cell repertoires in COVID-19. Repertoires were generated with immunoSEQ multiplex PCR, while TCRdb's copy carries only in-frame clones and drops some. Among around 250,000 clones listed, around 81% were seen once. Input material: peripheral blood. The receptors were gathered from a man aged 50-60 years with active or convalescent COVID-19.

CDR3 bases: TGTGCCAGCAGCGAGCCGGCAGGGGGTGATATGAACACTGAAGCTTTCTTT. Amino acids: CASSEPAGGDMNTEAFF. This chain uses TRBV9 with TRBJ1-1, with TRBD1 matching 7 bases. V trimming: 3 bases; J trimming: 0 bases; junction bases outside the gene matches: 11. This CDR3 comprises 17 residues. Per the germline V gene, CDR1 is SGDLS and CDR2 is YYNGEE.

The V gene is TRBV6-5, the J gene TRBJ1-6, with a weak D call TRBD1 (5 bases). The germline V gene encodes CDR1 MNHEY and CDR2 SVGAGI. This CDR3 contains 14 residues. The germline V and J ends were trimmed by 6 bases and 6 bases, with 12 bases remaining between them. The CDR3 region has the DNA TGTGCCAGCAGACAAGGGGCGTTTAATTCACCCCTCCACTTT. It specifies CASRQGAFNSPLHF.

In its sample, this clone was seen a few times. The gene calls are TRBV29-1 and TRBJ1-2, with 9 bases aligning to TRBD1. The germline V gene has CDR1 SQVTM and CDR2 ANQGSEA. V was clipped by 7 bases and J by 7 bases; unmatched bases: 10. The length of the CDR3 is 13 residues. The CDR3 sequence is CSALTGGGFGYTF. The DNA for the CDR3 is TGCAGCGCCCTAACAGGGGGCGGTTTTGGCTACACCTTC.

This sequence joins TRBV5-6 and TRBJ1-2; perhaps TRBD1 as D (5 bases). Trimming stripped 4 bases from V and 5 bases from J, with 15 bases between. Per the germline V gene, CDR1 is SGHDT and CDR2 is YYEEEE. The CDR3 sequence is 14 residues long. CDR3 region: CASSALQDGYGYTF. CDR3 DNA: TGTGCCAGCAGCGCACTACAGGATGGGTATGGCTACACCTTC. The whole variable domain, remainder taken from reference TRBV5-6 and TRBJ1-2, is DAGVTQSPTHLIKTRGQQVTLRCSPKSGHDTVSWYQQALGQGPQFIFQYYEEEERQRGNFPDRFSGHQFPNYSSELNVNALLLGDSALYLCASSALQDGYGYTFGSGTRLTVV.

There are many counts of this clone. The chain employs TRBV4-2 and TRBJ1-5; unclear D gene. Trimming pared 4 bases from V and 2 bases from J, leaving 9 bases between. Per germline, CDR1 LGHNA and CDR2 YNFKEQ. The CDR3 contains 14 residues. This chain's CDR3 is CASSLNLGNQPQHF. In nucleotides, the CDR3 is TGTGCCAGCAGCCTTAACTTGGGCAATCAGCCCCAGCATTTT.

The V and J genes are TRBV19 and TRBJ2-1; 7 bases are a match to TRBD2. Germline values: CDR1 LNHDA, CDR2 SQIVND (reference sequence). The CDR3 runs to 13 residues. The V gene end was trimmed by 6 bases and the J gene end by 5 bases; junction bases not matched to a gene: 4. The CDR3 region has the DNA TGTGCCAGTAGCGGGGGGACCCACAATGAGCAGTTCTTC. This sequence encodes CASSGGTHNEQFF.

This clone occurred once. The chain couples TRBV3-1 (or the pseudogene TRBV3-2) to TRBJ2-7, with D possibly being TRBD2 (6 bases). Trimming removed 4 bases at V and 2 bases at J, with 21 bases between. The CDR3 sequence is 17 residues long. The germline gives CDR1 LGHDT, CDR2 YNNKEL (reference sequence). CDR3 residues: CASSRTSSATSAYEQYF. The CDR3 region has the DNA TGTGCCAGCAGCCGTACCTCTAGCGCGACTTCAGCCTACGAGCAGTACTTC.

This chain connects TRBV11-1 to TRBJ2-3; 14 bases line up with TRBD2. Germline V gives CDR1 SGHAT, CDR2 FQDESV (reference sequence). With 6 bases clipped from V and 6 bases from J, the junction kept 5 bases outside the gene matches. CDR3 length equals 15 residues. The chain's CDR3 is CASRLTSGGADTQYF. DNA of the CDR3: TGTGCCAGCAGACTGACTAGCGGGGGGGCTGATACGCAGTATTTT.

This chain connects TRBV7-3 to TRBJ2-2, with a possible D match to TRBD1 (6 bases). CDR1 SGHTA and CDR2 FQGTGA come from the germline V gene. The CDR3 contains 16 residues. V lost 1 base and J 4 bases, leaving 13 bases between the germline ends. CDR3 DNA: TGTGCCAGCAGCTTAAGTCTACAGGGTAGCACCGGGGAGCTGTTTTTT. Its protein product is CASSLSLQGSTGELFF.

The rearrangement uses TRBV6-1 and TRBJ2-1, with 7 bases identical to TRBD1. Germline-derived CDR1 and CDR2 are MNHNS and SASEGT. Unmatched junction bases numbered 8, after V lost 3 bases and J lost 6 bases. The CDR3 is made up of 15 amino acids. Here the CDR3 DNA reads TGTGCCAGCAGTGATCCAGTAGGGGGCCGCAATGAGCAGTTCTTC. Translated, it gives CASSDPVGGRNEQFF.

The rearrangement joins TRBV24-1 to TRBJ2-1; TRBD2 aligns across 7 bases. J lost 1 base, V lost 5 bases, and 1 base had no gene match. CDR3 length: 14 amino acids. The germline V gene has CDR1 KGHDR and CDR2 SFDVKD. CDR3 residues: CATSAAGSYNEQFF. The DNA for the CDR3 is TGTGCCACCAGTGCAGCGGGATCCTACAATGAGCAGTTCTTC.

The chain couples TRBV20-1 to TRBJ2-7; 11 positions match TRBD1. Germline V gene lookup returns CDR1 DFQATT and CDR2 SNEGSKA (reference sequence). CDR3 length equals 15 residues. V shed 3 bases, J shed 5 bases, and the junction held 9 bases outside the gene matches. CDR3 sequence (DNA): TGCAGTGCTAGTGGAACCGGGACAGGGGGTGACGAGCAGTACTTC. It yields the protein CSASGTGTGGDEQYF.

The chain uses TRBV2 and TRBJ2-1; D may be TRBD2 (5 bases). The CDR3 loop spans 15 amino acids. The germline V gene encodes CDR1 SNHLY and CDR2 FYNNEI. V lost 6 bases to trimming and J lost 2 bases, with 14 bases between them. The CDR3: CASSPRVATYNEQFF. CDR3 coding DNA: TGTGCCAGCAGCCCGAGGGTGGCCACCTACAATGAGCAGTTCTTC.

The CDR3 nucleotides are TGTGCCAGCAGCGCGGCCGAAAACGACAGGATTCGAGAGACCCAGTACTTC. Translated: CASSAAENDRIRETQYF. The chain recombines TRBV7-8 with TRBJ2-5; tentatively, D is TRBD1 (6 bases). The CDR3 consists of 17 residues. Germline-derived CDR1 and CDR2 are SGHVS and FQNEAQ. Between the trimmed V and J ends, which lost 5 bases and 4 bases, there was a span of 23 bases.

This chain connects TRBV6-6 to TRBJ1-2, with D perhaps matching TRBD1 (6 bases). This CDR3 has 13 amino acids. The V end lost 6 bases, the J end lost 8 bases, and 16 bases lay between the germline ends. Per germline, CDR1 MNHNY and CDR2 SVGAGI (reference sequence). CDR3 protein: CASSQPRGEGYTF. The CDR3 coding sequence is TGTGCCAGCAGCCAACCCAGGGGCGAAGGCTACACCTTC.

The V call is TRBV3-1 (or the pseudogene TRBV3-2), the J call TRBJ2-2; maybe TRBD2 (6 bases). Germline CDR1 reads LGHDT; CDR2 reads YNNKEL (reference sequence). The CDR3 totals 16 residues. V was pared by 2 bases and J by 0 bases, with 10 bases between. The CDR3 sequence: CASSQIGTANTGELFF. The CDR3 DNA sequence: TGTGCCAGCAGCCAAATCGGGACTGCGAACACCGGGGAGCTGTTTTTT.

In its sample, this clone was seen a few times. V and J are TRBV19 and TRBJ1-1, with D possibly matching TRBD1 (6 bases). V was cut by 4 bases and J by 0 bases, with 9 bases left in between. This CDR3 is 14 amino acids long. In germline, CDR1 is LNHDA, CDR2 SQIVND (reference sequence). CDR3 residues: CASSKDSMNTEAFF. The CDR3 bases are TGTGCCAGTAGTAAGGACAGCATGAACACTGAAGCTTTCTTT.

This CDR3 reads CASNLDRGQETQYF. The CDR3 bases are TGTGCCAGCAACCTCGACAGGGGCCAAGAGACCCAGTACTTC. This rearrangement joins TRBV6-5 to TRBJ2-5, with TRBD1 matching 8 bases. With 7 bases clipped from V and 1 base from J, the junction kept 5 bases outside the gene matches. The CDR3 spans 14 residues. Germline CDR1 reads MNHEY; CDR2 reads SVGAGI.

This chain links TRBV19 with TRBJ2-3, with D possibly TRBD2 on 7 matching bases. This CDR3 has 16 amino acids. Trimming shortened V by 5 bases and J by 2 bases, and 17 bases separated the two germline ends. Germline V gene lookup returns CDR1 LNHDA and CDR2 SQIVND (reference sequence). This CDR3 is CASSPHAGAPTDTQYF. DNA for the CDR3: TGTGCCAGTAGTCCACACGCGGGGGCTCCCACAGATACGCAGTATTTT.

The J gene is TRBJ2-3, the V gene TRBV9, with D perhaps matching TRBD2 (5 bases). The length of the CDR3 is 15 residues. V was trimmed by 4 bases and J by 3 bases, leaving 15 bases between them. Germline V gives CDR1 SGDLS, CDR2 YYNGEE. The CDR3 nucleotides read TGTGCCAGCAGCAGTCGGGGTGTGGGGACAGATACGCAGTATTTT. As protein: CASSSRGVGTDTQYF.

This rearrangement joins TRBV30 to TRBJ2-7, with a tentative D call TRBD1 (6 bases). Germline V CDR1 and CDR2: GTSNPN, SVGIG (reference sequence). Trimming pared 4 bases from V and 3 bases from J, leaving 10 bases between. The CDR3 has 12 residues. CDR3 bases: TGTGCCTGGACTAGGGGGTTCTACGAGCAGTACTTC. It encodes CAWTRGFYEQYF.

V and J are TRBV7-3 and TRBJ1-1, with TRBD1 as a possible D gene (6 bases). This CDR3 has 13 residues. Germline-derived CDR1 and CDR2 are SGHTA and FQGTGA. V lost 1 base and J lost 8, with 11 bases in between. The CDR3 coding sequence is TGTGCCAGCAGCTTAATGGCCAGGGGCGAAGCTTTCTTT. Protein: CASSLMARGEAFF.

V and J are TRBV15 and TRBJ1-3; D is undetermined. The V and J ends lost 0 bases and 4 bases respectively, with 13 bases between them. The CDR3 runs 16 residues. Germline V CDR1 and CDR2: LNHNV, YYDKDF (reference sequence). The CDR3 DNA reads TGTGCCACCAGCAGAGATGGCAGGCTTACAGGAAACACCATATATTTT. Protein product: CATSRDGRLTGNTIYF.

This chain connects TRBV6-5 to TRBJ2-3; possibly TRBD2 for D (5 bases). Germline V lookup: CDR1 MNHEY, CDR2 SVGAGI. Trimming cost V 8 bases and J 6 bases, with 6 bases left between them. CDR3 size: 10 residues. DNA of the CDR3: TGTGCCAGCTCGGGGGATACGCAGTATTTT. Residues: CASSGDTQYF.

The V and J genes are TRBV19 and TRBJ2-7, with 7 bases matching TRBD1. Germline CDR1 reads LNHDA; CDR2 reads SQIVND (reference sequence). J gave up 7 bases and V 4 bases, and 13 bases lay outside the gene matches. There are 15 residues in the CDR3. CDR3 protein: CASSTSYKGRGEQYF. CDR3 DNA: TGTGCCAGTAGTACGTCATACAAGGGCAGGGGGGAGCAGTACTTC.

The chain is built from TRBV5-4 and TRBJ2-7; D is possibly TRBD1 (6 bases). V was shortened by 4 bases and J by 3 bases, with 11 bases between the two germline ends. CDR1 SGHNT and CDR2 YYREEE come from the germline V gene (reference sequence). This CDR3 region has 13 residues. Here the CDR3 reads CASSPDRYYEQYF. The CDR3 DNA reads as TGTGCCAGCAGCCCCGACAGGTACTACGAGCAGTACTTC.

Remarks on this clone: Additional DNA sequences in this sample encode the identical CDR3. V and J are TRBV18 and TRBJ1-1; perhaps TRBD1 as D (5 bases). The CDR3 contains 14 residues. V shed 2 bases and J shed 3 bases, with 10 bases lying between them. Germline V gene data show CDR1 as KGHSH and CDR2 as LQKENI. The CDR3 nucleotides read TGTGCCAGCTCACCATCGGGGGGTTACACTGAAGCTTTCTTT. Amino acids: CASSPSGGYTEAFF.